This T cell receptor (beta chain) was observed in a study of cytomegalovirus exposure and HLA in healthy donors (dated by TCRdb to the late 2010s). Notes on the research overall: According to an earlier analysis of 587 of the donors, 150 million to 200 million T cells yielded approximately 120 million unique TCR beta sequences and 276 Gb of sequence data. An early release covering roughly 640 HLA-typed donors comprised around 300 gigabases of sequencing data and some 79 million unique TCR sequences. Of the approximately 370 genotyped donors, 80% to 90% were placed in the genetic ancestry cluster associated with self-reported Caucasian donors. The aim of the study was to test whether cataloging public T cell receptors could identify signatures of past pathogen exposure. The study used immunosequencing to profile the T cell repertoires of 600 to 850 subjects and linked those repertoires to cytomegalovirus serostatus. A separate validation cohort of roughly 110 different subjects was used in addition to the approximately 610-subject first cohort. To predict cytomegalovirus infection status, the study brought together high-throughput TCR immunosequencing, statistical association of individual TCRs with disease status, and machine learning. To study patterns of TCR occurrence, a later analysis re-analyzed previously published TCR beta repertoires from 600 to 750 donors and added high-resolution HLA genotyping. In the later analysis, no new phenotypic data were used to find candidate immune exposures; instead, reliance was placed on TCR beta sequences and their occurrence across donors. To decide whether each TCR beta V gene segment behaved as functional or pseudogenic, an earlier analysis of some 580 of the donors relied on high-throughput TCR beta sequencing. Donor age, sex, ethnicity and CMV serostatus were collected together with the repertoire data. Genome-wide SNP genotypes for about three fifths of the 666 donors were used in a later genetic analysis, which treated that subset as a discovery cohort. Every repertoire in the discovery cohort had been generated on one and the same sequencing platform. HLA typing covered class I and class II loci at four-digit resolution. Typing coverage varied by locus: roughly 620-640 donors for A, B, C, DRB1 and DQB1; some 520 for DQA1; approximately 570 for DPA1; approximately 490 for DPB1. Several DR-DQ haplotypes were treated as single units for association and clustering because of strong linkage in the cohort. Among 300 to 450 genotyped donors of the cohort, an average of around 240,000 unique TCR beta nucleotide sequences were sequenced per donor, roughly 20% of them non-productive.

The library was produced with the immunoSEQ multiplex PCR assay. A mixture of 60 forward primers for TCR Vbeta segments and 13 reverse primers for TCR Jbeta segments was used in the multiplex PCR. A multiplex PCR assay on genomic DNA amplified the CDR3 region of rearranged TCR beta genes. On the Illumina HiSeq System, the amplified TCR beta libraries were sequenced as 87-base-pair reads. Per the authors' processing: A later analysis tallied roughly 80 million unique TCR beta chains across the 640 or so repertoires, and 10 million to 11 million of those chains were shared by two or more donors. To remove PCR and sequencing errors, raw reads were error-corrected and collapsed into unique sequences using a nearest-neighbor algorithm that merged closely related sequences. V, D and J gene segments were assigned by aligning CDR3 sequences to IMGT reference sequences. For a sequence to be retained, a match of at least six nucleotides to both a V gene segment and a J gene segment was required. Rearrangements were called productive when the CDR3 lacked stop codons and stayed in frame with V and J; all others were non-productive. CDR3 was defined by IMGT convention, running from the second conserved V-encoded cysteine to the conserved J-encoded phenylalanine. The earlier analysis of about 590 of the donors excluded sequences that lacked an unambiguous match to a single V gene segment. An earlier analysis of 587 of the donors classified V segments as functional when productive rearrangements were above 56.7% and as segregating when the standard deviation between donors was above 5%. A statistical classification framework was built to diagnose cytomegalovirus status from the catalog of TCR beta chain sequences. V and J gene assignment, in a later analysis, came from comparing TCR nucleotide sequences with IMGT/GENE-DB human TR gene sequences. In a later analysis, CDR3 sequences and most-parsimonious VDJ recombination scenarios were assigned using the TCRdist pipeline. In a later analysis, each TCR beta chain was defined by its CDR3 amino acid sequence together with its V-gene family, and reads without a unique V-gene family were excluded. A later analysis removed 500 to 600 highly shared, low-generation-probability nucleotide sequences to deal with suspected cross-contamination and a sequencing artifact. A later analysis calculated a clonal expansion index for each public chain from normalized within-repertoire ranks of inferred template counts. In a later analysis, generation probabilities were computed using a VDJ recombination model fitted to out-of-frame rearrangements, and the results were checked against IGoR. Hypergeometric tests were used in a later analysis to score TCR-TCR, TCR-HLA and TCR-CMV co-occurrence, with a repertoire-size bias correction applied to the TCR pairs. A later analysis estimated false discovery rates by permuting HLA or CMV assignments 20 times. In a later analysis, co-occurring TCRs were grouped using DBSCAN, and TCRdist sequence similarity was added for clustering within HLA-allele-positive subsets. For co-occurrence clustering, repertoires with fewer than 30,000 or more than 120,000 public chains were excluded, along with four to six repertoires with anomalous nucleotide sharing. This is the immuneACCESS table as TCRdb keeps it, with only in-frame sequences that have V and J called. A part of the clones is gone; compared with another copy, unresolved V genes explain less than half, and the rest is unexplained. V, J and clone size were drawn from that table, and D and trimming were deduced from the DNA. Across this sample there are roughly 200,000 clones, with about 80% seen only once. The ten largest clones add up to about 0.58% of the sample.

The CDR3 contains 12 residues, cysteine and phenylalanine counted. Only the CDR3 DNA stays, 36 bases, in frame from base 1. The junction shows trimming of 3 bases on V and 7 bases on J, plus 7 bases between the germline ends. The germline V gene gives CDR1 as KGHSH and CDR2 as LQKENI. The cohort consisted of 670 or so healthy bone marrow donors. Cohort members were all nominally healthy when sampled, although unrecorded immune exposures were likely present. The donor was CMV seronegative and was included in the group of a few hundred seronegative cohort members. Every donor gave a peripheral blood sample, and the peripheral blood mononuclear cells from that sample were used for TCR beta sequencing. The Qiagen DNeasy Blood Extraction Kit was used to extract genomic DNA from the blood cell samples. A remark on this clone: The antigen it binds to is not known. No much larger clonotype is one base removed from it; base qualities were not supplied.

What the study reported, not specific to this receptor: A few of the identified cytomegalovirus-associated TCR beta chains were confirmed in vitro to be specific for cytomegalovirus antigens. In an earlier analysis of roughly 560 of the donors, most TCR beta V segments were observed in productive rearrangements about 87% or about 30% of the time, broadly matching IMGT annotations. V-gene and J-gene trimming of TCR beta chains was associated with a missense DCLRE1C variant in a later genetic analysis, and the association was replicated in an independent cohort. A further reported finding was that TCR beta sequences accurately predicted the HLA-A and HLA-B alleles for most subjects in the first cohort. When HLA alleles, especially DR and DQ, strongly co-occurred, TCR associations were difficult to assign to individual alleles. Because counts were too low, about 15 rarely observed V segments, including chromosome 9 orphons, were left out of the earlier analysis of roughly 600 of the donors. Presence/absence analyses assumed roughly uniform sequencing depth across donors, an assumption that may not hold. The only immune exposure information available for the cohort was CMV serostatus. In a later analysis, TCR association rates were found to vary across HLA loci, with the most associated TCRs seen for DRB1 alleles and the fewest for HLA-C alleles. In a later analysis, HLA-associated TCR beta chains were found to be more clonally expanded and to have lower generation probabilities than equally common non-associated chains. HLA typing was unavailable for some donors at each locus, so association tests used only the typed subset. A group of highly shared sequence variants was considered likely to be a technical artifact of the sequencing pipeline. Several of the top co-occurrence clusters appeared to be linked to parvovirus B19, influenza, CMV and Epstein-Barr virus, according to a later analysis. Only TCR beta chains were sequenced in this cohort, and the absence of alpha or paired-chain data limited detectable features. Across donors, most TCR sequences were observed very rarely, whereas some public TCRs were present in many individuals. According to a later analysis, most CMV-associated TCR beta chains appeared to be HLA-restricted, and the HLA associations seemed to be driven largely by CMV exposure. The authors suggested that the approach could potentially be extended to other disease states and immunological phenotypes. The classifier was reported to diagnose cytomegalovirus status with high specificity and sensitivity in both the original cohort and the validation cohort. In the study, roughly 160 TCR beta chains were listed as associated with cytomegalovirus. Linkage disequilibrium might explain the correlated functional status among segregating V segments, but an unknown experimental factor could not be excluded. According to a later genetic analysis, donors in an Asian-associated ancestry cluster had fewer N-insertions in productive TCRs than the approximately 670-donor mean. In a later analysis, around 17,000 TCR beta sequences were associated with specific HLA alleles at a false discovery rate of 0.05. Some IMGT-functional V segments, including TRBV6-2 and TRBV6-3, could not be told apart with the 87-base-pair reads, so those segments were excluded.

Sequencing used PBMCs. This sequence uses TRBV18 and TRBJ2-1; TRBD1 is a possible D gene, resting on 6 matching bases. The sequence was collected from a woman aged 35 to 49 in good health and CMV-seronegative. This receptor has the CDR3 CASSPTGNEQFF. The DNA sequence is as follows: TGTGCCAGCTCACCCACAGGGAATGAGCAGTTCTTC.